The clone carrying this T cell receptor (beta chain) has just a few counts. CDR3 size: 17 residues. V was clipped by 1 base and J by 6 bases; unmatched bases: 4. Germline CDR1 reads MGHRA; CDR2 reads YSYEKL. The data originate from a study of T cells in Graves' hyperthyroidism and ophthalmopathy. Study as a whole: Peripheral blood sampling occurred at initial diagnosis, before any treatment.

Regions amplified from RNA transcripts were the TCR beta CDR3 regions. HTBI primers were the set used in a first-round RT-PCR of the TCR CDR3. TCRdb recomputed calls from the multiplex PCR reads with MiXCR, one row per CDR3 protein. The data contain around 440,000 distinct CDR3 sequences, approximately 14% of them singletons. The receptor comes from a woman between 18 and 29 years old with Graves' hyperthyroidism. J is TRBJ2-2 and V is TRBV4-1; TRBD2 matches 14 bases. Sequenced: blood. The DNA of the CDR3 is TGCGCCAGCAGCCAAGGACTAGCGGGAGGGCGGGCCGGGGAGCTGTTTTTT. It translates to CASSQGLAGGRAGELFF.